These 18 T cell receptor beta chains were sequenced from one sample in a study of radiation and T cells in renal cell carcinoma. Profiling relied on immunoSEQ multiplex PCR, and the TCRdb table lists in-frame clones only, not all of them. The repertoire holds around 29,000 clones, with 81% as singletons. Described time point: blood 4 weeks post-SBRT, at nephrectomy. This sample's treatment: 15 Gy SBRT to primary tumor, nephrectomy 4 weeks later. Here the sequenced sample was blood, taken from a patient whose treatment included radiotherapy and nephrectomy. The receptor set was obtained from a man between 60 and 70 years old with renal cell carcinoma.

There are a few counts of this clone. The gene calls are TRBV5-1 and TRBJ1-1, with a tentative D call TRBD1 (5 bases). The germline CDR1 and CDR2 sequences are SGHRS and YFSETQ. The germline V and J ends were trimmed by 1 base and 1 base, with 8 bases remaining between them. The CDR3 spans 14 residues. CDR3 in DNA: TGCGCCAGCAGCTTGCCAGGGACGAACACTGAAGCTTTCTTT. It translates to CASSLPGTNTEAFF.

The chain uses TRBV7-2 and TRBJ2-1; 7 nucleotides agree with TRBD2. CDR3 length equals 15 residues. Germline V CDR1 and CDR2: SGHTA, FQGNSA. Unmatched junction bases numbered 9, after V lost 1 base and J lost 9 bases. The CDR3 protein is CASSLGLAGSFEQFF. CDR3 nucleotide sequence: TGTGCCAGCAGCTTAGGACTAGCAGGGTCCTTTGAGCAGTTCTTC.

The rearrangement uses TRBV4-2 and TRBJ2-7, with D unclear. The V gene lost 1 base and the J gene lost 2 bases, with 12 bases spanning the gap. CDR1 LGHNA and CDR2 YNFKEQ come from the germline V gene. This CDR3 comprises 15 residues. Written as DNA, the CDR3 is TGTGCCAGCAGCCAAGCCACGGGCTCAGCCTACGAGCAGTACTTC. Protein: CASSQATGSAYEQYF.

The chain uses TRBV5-1 and TRBJ2-1; 12 bases align to TRBD2. Germline V gene sequence: CDR1 SGHRS, CDR2 YFSETQ. V shed 4 bases and J 7 bases; nucleotides not matched to a gene: 15. The CDR3 extends over 18 amino acids. In DNA form, the CDR3 reads TGCGCCAGCAGCGGTAGGGCGCAACTAGCGGGAGGCGATAATGAGCAGTTCTTC. It codes for CASSGRAQLAGGDNEQFF.

The chain employs TRBV5-1 and TRBJ2-1; 11 positions agree with TRBD2. Germline V gene data show CDR1 as SGHRS and CDR2 as YFSETQ. V gave up 1 base and J gave up 0 bases; unmatched junction bases: 6. This CDR3 region has 18 residues. DNA of the CDR3: TGCGCCAGCAGCTTGTTTTCTAGCGGGAGGAGCTCCTACAATGAGCAGTTCTTC. Protein: CASSLFSSGRSSYNEQFF.

The rearrangement links TRBV29-1 to TRBJ2-2; 8 nucleotides align to TRBD2. This CDR3 comprises 14 residues. Germline CDR1 and CDR2: SQVTM and ANQGSEA. The ends lost 7 bases at V and 7 bases at J; junction bases unmatched: 11. The DNA for the CDR3 is TGCAGCGCTCGGAGCGGGAGTCCGGTCGGGGAGCTGTTTTTT. Its translation is CSARSGSPVGELFF.

This chain joins TRBV5-4 and TRBJ1-2, with D possibly TRBD1 on 6 matching bases. This CDR3 region has 15 residues. V lost 5 bases, J lost 4 bases, and 18 bases lay in between. Germline-derived CDR1 and CDR2 are SGHNT and YYREEE (reference sequence). CDR3 sequence (DNA): TGTGCCAGCAGGCCGGTGGGGGGCAGGGGCTATGGCTACACCTTC. This codes for CASRPVGGRGYGYTF.

The chain is built from TRBV27 and TRBJ2-7; weak D call: TRBD1 (6 bases). CDR3 length: 15 residues. The germline V and J ends were trimmed by 4 bases and 5 bases, with 18 bases remaining between them. Germline V gene lookup returns CDR1 MNHEY and CDR2 SMNVEV (reference sequence). CDR3 sequence reads: CASSSVGAKAHEQYF. The CDR3 DNA reads as TGTGCCAGCAGTTCCGTGGGGGCGAAAGCCCACGAGCAGTACTTC.

V and J are TRBV5-6 and TRBJ2-5; tentatively, D is TRBD1 or TRBD2 (5 bases each). The J call may be in error: the DNA end matches TRBJ2-7 better. Germline V gives CDR1 SGHDT, CDR2 YYEEEE. The CDR3 covers 15 residues. In DNA, the CDR3 is TGTGCCAGCATCCTAACAGGAGGCCCCTCCTACGAGCAGTACTTC. It translates to CASILTGGPSYEQYF.

This chain connects TRBV2 to TRBJ2-1, with TRBD1 as a possible D gene (5 bases). The V and J ends lost 4 bases and 6 bases respectively, with 10 bases between them. This CDR3 has 13 amino acids. Germline assignment: CDR1 SNHLY and CDR2 FYNNEI. Here the CDR3 reads CASSGGRGNEQFF. The CDR3 DNA follows: TGTGCCAGCAGTGGGGGCCGAGGCAATGAGCAGTTCTTC. Full variable domain (remainder filled in from reference TRBV2 and TRBJ2-1): EPEVTQTPSHQVTQMGQEVILRCVPISNHLYFYWYRQILGQKVEFLVSFYNNEISEKSEIFDDQFSVERPDGSNFTLKIRSTKLEDSAMYFCASSGGRGNEQFFGPGTRLTVL.

The rearrangement links TRBV7-2 to TRBJ2-6; unclear D gene. Germline V gene lookup returns CDR1 SGHTA and CDR2 FQGNSA. Trimming took off 2 bases at V and 4 bases at J, with 12 bases between the two ends. CDR3 size: 16 residues. The CDR3 nucleotides are TGTGCCAGCAGCTTAAACCCCATTACCGGGGCCAACGTCCTGACTTTC. Amino acids: CASSLNPITGANVLTF.

For the CDR3, the DNA is TGTGCCAGCAGCTTGAGAGGGAGTACCTACAATGAGCAGTTCTTC. Amino acids: CASSLRGSTYNEQFF. The rearrangement uses TRBV5-8 and TRBJ2-1, with TRBD2 as a possible D gene (5 bases). The CDR3 has 15 amino acids. The ends were cut back, 1 base at V and 2 bases at J, with 10 bases in the middle. Germline CDR1 is SGHTS and CDR2 is YDEGEE.

The chain has TRBV5-1 and TRBJ2-1; D may be TRBD2 (6 bases). The CDR3 spans 15 residues. Trimming removed 0 bases at V and 8 bases at J, with 15 bases between. Per germline, CDR1 SGHRS and CDR2 YFSETQ. CDR3 DNA: TGCGCCAGCAGCTTGGTTGGTAGCGGTGGCGATGAGCAGTTCTTC. It is translated as CASSLVGSGGDEQFF.

The chain recombines TRBV11-1 with TRBJ2-5, with 9 nucleotides matching TRBD2. The ends lost 5 bases at V and 5 bases at J; junction bases unmatched: 12. This CDR3 spans 16 amino acids. CDR1 and CDR2 (germline): SGHAT, FQDESV (reference sequence). The CDR3 coding sequence is TGTGCCAGCAGCGCGATATTAGCGGGAGAAGAGGAGACCCAGTACTTC. It codes for CASSAILAGEEETQYF.

This rearrangement joins TRBV9 to TRBJ2-2, with 8 bases that match TRBD2. The CDR3 sequence is 16 residues long. Looked up from germline, CDR1 is SGDLS and CDR2 is YYNGEE. The V and J ends lost 3 bases and 4 bases, in that order; junction bases with no gene match: 8. The CDR3: CASSGRAGGFTGELFF. CDR3 DNA sequence: TGTGCCAGCAGCGGTAGGGCGGGAGGTTTCACCGGGGAGCTGTTTTTT.

The chain uses TRBV27 and TRBJ2-1; 9 positions match TRBD1. V shed 3 bases and J 6 bases; nucleotides not matched to a gene: 9. Germline assignment: CDR1 MNHEY and CDR2 SMNVEV (reference sequence). CDR3 length: 16 amino acids. CDR3 sequence reads: CASSLFAGQGPNEQFF. The CDR3 DNA reads as TGTGCCAGCAGTTTGTTCGCGGGACAGGGCCCCAATGAGCAGTTCTTC.

This clone was found a few times. The chain is built from TRBV15 and TRBJ2-1, with D uncertain. Germline assignment: CDR1 LNHNV and CDR2 YYDKDF (reference sequence). Trimming stripped 0 bases from V and 10 bases from J, with 10 bases between. The CDR3 loop spans 13 amino acids. In nucleotides, the CDR3 is TGTGCCACCAGCAGAGACCCGTTAGGAGAGCAGTTCTTC. Translation gives CATSRDPLGEQFF.

The chain employs TRBV29-1 and TRBJ2-5, with D unclear. The J call may not be correct, given that the DNA end is closer to TRBJ2-7. CDR3 size: 12 residues. CDR1 is SQVTM, CDR2 ANQGSEA, per germline. The CDR3, as DNA: TGCAGCGTTCTCGGCGGAACCTACGAGCAGTACTTC. The encoded protein is CSVLGGTYEQYF.